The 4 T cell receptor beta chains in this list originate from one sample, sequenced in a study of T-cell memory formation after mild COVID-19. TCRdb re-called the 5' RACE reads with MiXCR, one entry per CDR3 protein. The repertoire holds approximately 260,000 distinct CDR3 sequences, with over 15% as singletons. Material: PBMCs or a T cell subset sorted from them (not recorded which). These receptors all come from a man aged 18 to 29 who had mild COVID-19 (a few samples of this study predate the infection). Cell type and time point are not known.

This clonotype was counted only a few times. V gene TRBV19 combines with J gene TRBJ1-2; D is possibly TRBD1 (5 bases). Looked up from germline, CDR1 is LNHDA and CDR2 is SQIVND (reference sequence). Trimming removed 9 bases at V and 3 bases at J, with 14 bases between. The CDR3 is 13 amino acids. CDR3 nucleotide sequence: TGTGCCAGCCTTGCGACAGCTTACTATGGCTACACCTTC. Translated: CASLATAYYGYTF.

CDR3 loop: CASSWGPGTQGGYTF. In nucleotides, the CDR3 is TGTGCCAGCAGTTGGGGACCGGGAACCCAGGGGGGCTACACCTTC. V is TRBV12-3 or TRBV12-4 and J is TRBJ1-2; D is possibly TRBD1 (6 bases). The CDR3 length is 15 residues. The V end lost 4 bases, the J end lost 8 bases, and 20 bases lay between the germline ends.

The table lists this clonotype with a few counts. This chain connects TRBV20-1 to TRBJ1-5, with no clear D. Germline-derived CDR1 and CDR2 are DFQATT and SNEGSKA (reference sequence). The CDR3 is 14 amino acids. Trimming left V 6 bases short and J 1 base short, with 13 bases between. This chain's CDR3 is CSARGWASNQPQHF. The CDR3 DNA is TGCAGTGCCCGAGGGTGGGCGAGCAATCAGCCCCAGCATTTT.

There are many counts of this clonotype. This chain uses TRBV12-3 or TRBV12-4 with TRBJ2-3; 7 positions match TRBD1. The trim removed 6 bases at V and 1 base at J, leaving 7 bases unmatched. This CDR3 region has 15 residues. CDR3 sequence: CASSRRGKGTDTQYF. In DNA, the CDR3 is TGTGCCAGCAGCCGCAGGGGGAAGGGCACAGATACGCAGTATTTT.